A single sample is the source of the 32 T cell receptor beta chains below, sequenced in a study of T-cell reconstitution after alpha-beta-depleted transplantation in children. Researchers prepared the TCRbeta library using unique molecular identifiers, the study reports. TCRdb recomputed calls from the PCR reads with MiXCR, one row per CDR3 protein. This sample yields more than 400,000 distinct CDR3 sequences, of which roughly 44% are seen a single time; approximately 30% belongs to the top ten. The input for sequencing was PBMCs, taken before TCRalphabeta/CD19-depleted stem cell transplant. The source is a girl aged 2-10 years with aplastic anemia, due to receive a stem cell transplant.

The chain carries TRBV20-1 and TRBJ2-3; D may be TRBD2 (5 bases). This CDR3 comprises 17 residues. V lost 0 bases and J lost 7, with 23 bases in between. Looked up from germline, CDR1 is DFQATT and CDR2 is SNEGSKA (reference sequence). The CDR3 DNA sequence: TGCAGTGCTAGAGACTTCCGGGGTGGTGTCGCGTATAATACGCAGTATTTT. This codes for CSARDFRGGVAYNTQYF.

This rearrangement joins TRBV15 to TRBJ2-7; no clear D gene. Trimming stripped 4 bases from V and 6 bases from J, with 13 bases between. Germline V CDR1 and CDR2: LNHNV, YYDKDF (reference sequence). This CDR3 has 13 amino acids. CDR3 sequence reads: CATSNRKVSEQYF. CDR3 DNA: TGTGCCACCAGCAACCGGAAGGTCTCCGAGCAGTACTTC.

This clonotype was picked up a small number of times. The rearrangement links TRBV5-1 to TRBJ1-2, with 7 bases aligning to TRBD1. From germline, CDR1 is SGHRS and CDR2 YFSETQ. The ends lost 0 bases at V and 2 bases at J; junction bases unmatched: 7. The CDR3 contains 16 residues. This chain's CDR3 is CASSLVTGSGNYGYTF. The CDR3 nucleotides read TGCGCCAGCAGCTTGGTGACAGGGTCGGGGAACTATGGCTACACCTTC.

The chain couples TRBV5-1 to TRBJ1-4; no clear D gene. The CDR3 runs 14 residues. Germline V lookup: CDR1 SGHRS, CDR2 YFSETQ. Trimming left V 0 bases short and J 4 bases short, with 7 bases between. In DNA, the CDR3 is TGCGCCAGCAGCTTGGGAGTGGGTAATGAAAAACTGTTTTTT. This codes for CASSLGVGNEKLFF.

V is TRBV5-5 and J is TRBJ1-4, with TRBD1 matching over 9 bases. Germline V gene sequence: CDR1 SGHKS, CDR2 YYEKEE (reference sequence). This CDR3 is 15 amino acids long. Losses at the gene ends were 2 bases for V and 8 bases for J; bases not matched to a gene: 7. The CDR3 sequence: CASSFTGTGSEKLFF. The CDR3 DNA reads as TGTGCCAGCAGCTTTACCGGGACAGGGAGCGAAAAACTGTTTTTT.

This clonotype was counted at least ten times. The V and J genes are TRBV5-5 and TRBJ1-5; no firm D call. Between the trimmed V and J ends, which lost 1 base and 6 bases, there was a span of 8 bases. The CDR3 totals 13 residues. In germline, CDR1 is SGHKS, CDR2 YYEKEE (reference sequence). The CDR3 protein is CASSLWSGQPQHF. The DNA for the CDR3 is TGTGCCAGCAGCTTGTGGAGTGGTCAGCCCCAGCATTTT.

This sequence joins TRBV18 and TRBJ2-5; 9 bases fit TRBD2. CDR3 length: 14 amino acids. Germline V gene data show CDR1 as KGHSH and CDR2 as LQKENI. V gave up 1 base and J gave up 3 bases; unmatched junction bases: 0. Here the CDR3 DNA reads TGTGCCAGCTCACCACTAGCGGGAGAAGAGACCCAGTACTTC. It specifies CASSPLAGEETQYF.

The V gene is TRBV6-5, the J gene TRBJ2-3; 12 bases are shared with TRBD2. V trimming: 0 bases; J trimming: 4 bases; junction bases outside the gene matches: 5. This CDR3 is 17 amino acids long. CDR1 and CDR2 from the germline V gene are MNHEY and SVGAGI. The CDR3 reads CASSYSPLAGGPDTQYF. The DNA for the CDR3 is TGTGCCAGCAGTTACTCGCCTCTAGCGGGGGGGCCAGATACGCAGTATTTT.

The rearrangement uses TRBV12-3 or TRBV12-4 and TRBJ1-4; 7 bases line up with TRBD1. V shed 2 bases and J 4 bases; nucleotides not matched to a gene: 4. The CDR3 consists of 15 residues. Here the CDR3 DNA reads TGTGCCAGCAGTTTAAAGGGACAGAGTAATGAAAAACTGTTTTTT. The encoded protein is CASSLKGQSNEKLFF.

This clonotype was seen once. This chain links TRBV28 with TRBJ2-1; 7 nucleotides match TRBD2. This CDR3 has 14 amino acids. The germline V gene has CDR1 MDHEN and CDR2 SYDVKM. J was trimmed by 8 bases and V by 2 bases; bases with no gene match: 6. This CDR3 reads CASSLRSGWDEQFF. DNA for the CDR3: TGTGCCAGCAGTTTACGTAGCGGGTGGGATGAGCAGTTCTTC. The whole variable domain, filled in from reference TRBV28 and TRBJ2-1, reads DVKVTQSSRYLVKRTGEKVFLECVQDMDHENMFWYRQDPGLGLRLIYFSYDVKMKEKGDIPEGYSVSREKKERFSLILESASTNQTSMYLCASSLRSGWDEQFFGPGTRLTVL.

In its sample, this clonotype was seen a few times. The rearrangement links TRBV7-6 to TRBJ2-1; the match to TRBD2 covers 16 bases. Germline V gene data show CDR1 as SGHVS and CDR2 as FNYEAQ. CDR3 size: 16 residues. V lost 3 bases, J lost 8 bases, and 4 bases stayed unmatched. CDR3 sequence (DNA): TGTGCCAGCAGCTTGGGACTAGCGGGAGGGCCCGATGAGCAGTTCTTC. Translating gives CASSLGLAGGPDEQFF. The full variable domain, rest sourced from reference TRBV7-6 and TRBJ2-1, is GAGVSQSPRYKVTKRGQDVALRCDPISGHVSLYWYRQALGQGPEFLTYFNYEAQQDKSGLPNDRFSAERPEGSISTLTIQRTEQRDSAMYRCASSLGLAGGPDEQFFGPGTRLTVL.

J is TRBJ2-2 and V is TRBV12-3 or TRBV12-4, with D perhaps assigned TRBD1 or TRBD2 (5 bases each). The CDR3 runs to 16 residues. V was shortened by 4 bases and J by 6 bases, with 18 bases between the two germline ends. The CDR3 nucleotides are TGTGCCAGCAGTTATCTCGACGGGACCTACGCCGGGGAGCTGTTTTTT. Its protein is CASSYLDGTYAGELFF.

The chain carries TRBV5-5 and TRBJ2-5; TRBD1 matches 9 bases. This CDR3 is built from 18 residues. Germline CDR1 is SGHKS and CDR2 is YYEKEE (reference sequence). Trimming took 5 bases from V and 3 from J; bases not matched to a gene: 17. This CDR3 reads CASRLQGALSPLEETQYF. Written as DNA, the CDR3 is TGTGCCAGCAGGTTACAGGGGGCGCTGAGCCCCTTAGAAGAGACCCAGTACTTC. Variable domain in full (rest from reference TRBV5-5 and TRBJ2-5): DAGVTQSPTHLIKTRGQQVTLRCSPISGHKSVSWYQQVLGQGPQFIFQYYEKEERGRGNFPDRFSARQFPNYSSELNVNALLLGDSALYLCASRLQGALSPLEETQYFGPGTRLLVL.

In its sample, this clonotype was seen once. J is TRBJ2-1 and V is TRBV5-1; D is undetermined. CDR3 length: 16 amino acids. V gave up 4 bases and J gave up 2 bases, with 16 bases separating them. Germline CDR1 reads SGHRS; CDR2 reads YFSETQ. The CDR3 region has the DNA TGCGCCAGCAGCCTATTGGCAGGTTTCCCCTACAATGAGCAGTTCTTC. It is translated as CASSLLAGFPYNEQFF. Filled out from reference TRBV5-1 and TRBJ2-1, the complete variable domain reads KAGVTQTPRYLIKTRGQQVTLSCSPISGHRSVSWYQQTPGQGLQFLFEYFSETQRNKGNFPGRFSGRQFSNSRSEMNVSTLELGDSALYLCASSLLAGFPYNEQFFGPGTRLTVL.

V gene TRBV5-8 combines with J gene TRBJ1-6; TRBD1 matches 7 bases. This CDR3 spans 14 amino acids. J was trimmed by 6 bases and V by 4 bases; bases with no gene match: 4. CDR1 and CDR2 (germline): SGHTS, YDEGEE. CDR3 region: CASSDRDSNSPLHF. The CDR3 DNA reads TGTGCCAGCAGCGACCGGGACAGTAATTCACCCCTCCACTTT.

There are a few counts of this clonotype. This rearrangement joins TRBV20-1 to TRBJ2-1; unclear D gene. Per the germline V gene, CDR1 is DFQATT and CDR2 is SNEGSKA (reference sequence). This CDR3 region has 11 residues. Between the trimmed V and J ends, which lost 3 bases and 7 bases, there was a span of 7 bases. As DNA, the CDR3 is TGCAGTGCTAGTAACCCGAATGAGCAGTTCTTC. Translation gives CSASNPNEQFF.

This clonotype occurred a few times. For the CDR3, the DNA is TGTGCCTGGAGCATGGGACAGTCCTATGGCTACACCTTC. Its translation: CAWSMGQSYGYTF. The genes are TRBV30 and TRBJ1-2, with TRBD1 identical over 7 bases. The CDR3 has 13 residues. The germline CDR1 and CDR2 sequences are GTSNPN and SVGIG (reference sequence). The J segment lost 4 bases and the V segment lost 3 bases, leaving 5 bases of the junction unmatched.

This clonotype was picked up a small number of times. The chain uses TRBV10-3 and TRBJ2-7; no clear D. V dropped 0 bases and J dropped 2 bases, with 8 bases sitting between them. The CDR3 covers 14 residues. The germline V gene has CDR1 ENHRY and CDR2 SYGVKD. In DNA form, the CDR3 reads TGTGCCATCAGTGAGTCGTTACCGACCTACGAGCAGTACTTC. Amino acids: CAISESLPTYEQYF.

This rearrangement joins TRBV29-1 to TRBJ2-1; tentative D call: TRBD1 (6 bases). The germline CDR1 and CDR2 sequences are SQVTM and ANQGSEA. CDR3 length: 19 residues. With 5 bases removed from V and 2 bases from J, the gap between germline ends came to 28 bases. The CDR3 sequence is CSVPKDRRLLRRAYNEQFF. DNA of the CDR3: TGCAGCGTTCCGAAAGACAGGAGGCTCCTCCGGCGGGCCTACAATGAGCAGTTCTTC.

CDR3 region: CASSQVGSSYEQYF. The CDR3 coding sequence is TGTGCCAGCAGCCAAGTAGGGAGCTCCTACGAGCAGTACTTC. The chain is built from TRBV4-2 and TRBJ2-7; TRBD2 is a possible D gene (5 bases). The V gene lost 1 base and the J gene lost 0 bases, with 7 bases spanning the gap. There are 14 residues in the CDR3. Germline lookup yields CDR1 LGHNA and CDR2 YNFKEQ.

This clonotype is a singleton in its sample. The chain links TRBV4-2 to TRBJ1-5; TRBD1 might be the D (6 bases). CDR3 length equals 16 residues. V lost 1 base to trimming and J lost 3 bases, with 13 bases between them. From germline, CDR1 is LGHNA and CDR2 YNFKEQ. The CDR3 spells CASSQVPGVSNQPQHF. The CDR3 nucleotides are TGTGCCAGCAGCCAAGTACCAGGGGTTTCCAATCAGCCCCAGCATTTT.

This clonotype has a single count. The chain employs TRBV18 and TRBJ2-3; weak D call: TRBD2 (6 bases). CDR3 length: 14 amino acids. Germline V gene lookup returns CDR1 KGHSH and CDR2 LQKENI. The ends were cut back, 3 bases at V and 2 bases at J, with 9 bases in the middle. The CDR3 DNA is TGTGCCAGCTCACCCGCGGGACTCACAGATACGCAGTATTTT. This codes for CASSPAGLTDTQYF.

The chain recombines TRBV14 with TRBJ2-7; 7 bases align to TRBD2. After removal of 5 bases from V and 1 base from J, the junction contained 17 bases not matched to a gene. The CDR3 is made up of 18 amino acids. Germline loops: CDR1 SGHDN, CDR2 FVKESK. CDR3 nucleotides: TGTGCCAGCAGCTCCACCGGGACTATCGCTCCAAATTCCTACGAGCAGTACTTC. It specifies CASSSTGTIAPNSYEQYF.

The gene calls are TRBV5-1 and TRBJ2-5; D is uncertain. The germline V and J ends were trimmed by 5 bases and 3 bases, with 14 bases remaining between them. This CDR3 has 14 amino acids. In germline, CDR1 is SGHRS, CDR2 YFSETQ. The DNA of the CDR3 is TGCGCCAGCAGTCGGCGCGAGTGGGAAGAGACCCAGTACTTC. Protein: CASSRREWEETQYF.

This rearrangement joins TRBV6-5 to TRBJ1-1; perhaps TRBD1 as D (5 bases). Trimming shortened V by 6 bases and J by 3 bases, and 11 bases separated the two germline ends. CDR1 is MNHEY, CDR2 SVGAGI, per germline. The CDR3 sequence is 13 residues long. CDR3 in DNA: TGTGCCAGCAGATTACAGGCGGACACTGAAGCTTTCTTT. This sequence encodes CASRLQADTEAFF.

The genes are TRBV15 and TRBJ2-1; D is ambiguous. This CDR3 region has 15 residues. Trimming removed 0 bases from V and 6 bases from J, with 12 bases in between. Germline CDR1 reads LNHNV; CDR2 reads YYDKDF (reference sequence). The CDR3 DNA reads TGTGCCACCAGCAGAGATGACGACGGACCCAATGAGCAGTTCTTC. It is translated as CATSRDDDGPNEQFF.

This clonotype came up many times. CDR3 amino acids: CASSVGQGAYEQYF. The CDR3 bases are TGTGCCAGCAGCGTGGGACAGGGGGCATACGAGCAGTACTTC. The chain recombines TRBV9 with TRBJ2-7, with TRBD1 matching over 12 bases. The CDR3 consists of 14 residues. V lost 2 bases to trimming and J lost 4 bases; unmatched junction nucleotides: 1. CDR1 and CDR2 (germline): SGDLS, YYNGEE.

This clonotype was detected once. The chain employs TRBV14 and TRBJ1-5; no clear D. Trimming stripped 5 bases from V and 10 bases from J, with 12 bases between. The CDR3 loop spans 12 amino acids. CDR1 is SGHDN, CDR2 FVKESK, per germline. The CDR3, as DNA: TGTGCCAGCAGCAACCCCTCTGGACCCCAGCATTTT. Translating it yields CASSNPSGPQHF.

The CDR3 loop is CASSLTGPGSGGNEQFF. The CDR3 DNA reads TGTGCCAGCAGCTTAACCGGTCCAGGTTCTGGCGGCAATGAGCAGTTCTTC. The rearrangement uses TRBV11-3 and TRBJ2-1, with unresolved D. Germline CDR1 SGHNT, CDR2 YENEEA. This CDR3 is 17 amino acids long. Trimming took 2 bases from V and 6 from J, leaving 20 bases between them.

The table lists this clonotype with a count of one. The chain joins TRBV20-1 to TRBJ2-2; D is perhaps TRBD2 (6 bases). CDR1 and CDR2 from the germline V gene are DFQATT and SNEGSKA (reference sequence). V was cut by 6 bases and J by 0 bases, with 11 bases left in between. This CDR3 has 14 residues. CDR3 DNA sequence: TGCAGTGCAGCGGGCCCTACGAACACCGGGGAGCTGTTTTTT. This encodes CSAAGPTNTGELFF.

The gene calls are TRBV12-3 or TRBV12-4 and TRBJ2-5, with 9 bases aligning to TRBD1. After removal of 6 bases from V and 1 base from J, the junction contained 6 bases not matched to a gene. The CDR3 length is 15 residues. CDR3 protein: CASSSGQGLQETQYF. The DNA for the CDR3 is TGTGCCAGCAGCTCGGGACAGGGACTCCAAGAGACCCAGTACTTC.

This clonotype was detected many times. The CDR3 loop reads CSVVDSYQETQYF. In DNA form, the CDR3 reads TGCAGCGTTGTGGACAGCTACCAAGAGACCCAGTACTTC. V usage is TRBV29-1 and J usage is TRBJ2-5; TRBD1 is a possible D gene (6 bases). Germline V CDR1 and CDR2: SQVTM, ANQGSEA. V gave up 4 bases and J gave up 0 bases, with 9 bases separating them. The CDR3 consists of 13 residues. Variable domain in full (rest from reference TRBV29-1 and TRBJ2-5): SAVISQKPSRDICQRGTSLTIQCQVDSQVTMMFWYRQQPGQSLTLIATANQGSEATYESGFVIDKFPISRPNLTFSTLTVSNMSPEDSSIYLCSVVDSYQETQYFGPGTRLLVL.